This passage covers 20 T cell receptor beta chains from one sample sequenced in a study of shared clonotypes between healthy human individuals. Sequencing was performed with immunoSEQ multiplex PCR; in TCRdb, only in-frame clones are kept and a portion is missing. The table lists some 2.1 million clones, 90% to 95% of them singletons, with more than 1.5% in the top ten. CD45RO-negative CD8 cells positively selected for CCR7 made up the naive population, which excluded terminally differentiated effector memory CD45RA+ cells. Sequences were obtained from naive CD8+ T cells from PBMCs. The receptors derive from a man aged 18-30 years in good health. Some clones in this sample may be carry-over from other donors' samples.

Worth noting for this clone: This same CDR3 is encoded by further DNA sequences in the sample. The rearrangement links TRBV12-5 to TRBJ2-1; D unresolved. Per the germline V gene, CDR1 is LGHNT and CDR2 is FRNRAP. V was trimmed by 1 base and J by 4 bases, leaving 2 bases between them. The CDR3 has 12 residues. CDR3 in DNA: TGTGCTAGTGGTTTGGGGTACAATGAGCAGTTCTTC. Residues: CASGLGYNEQFF.

A single count supports this clone. Additional DNA sequences in this sample encode the identical CDR3. The rearrangement joins TRBV5-1 to TRBJ2-7; 11 nucleotides match TRBD2. With 4 bases clipped from V and 1 base from J, the junction kept 4 bases outside the gene matches. CDR3 length: 15 residues. The germline V gene has CDR1 SGHRS and CDR2 YFSETQ. CDR3 in DNA: TGCGCCAGCAGCCCTACTAGCGGGAGTTCCTACGAGCAGTACTTC. Protein: CASSPTSGSSYEQYF.

The chain employs TRBV27 and TRBJ2-1; 9 positions agree with TRBD1. The CDR3 consists of 16 residues. The germline CDR1 and CDR2 sequences are MNHEY and SMNVEV (reference sequence). V lost 5 bases and J lost 7; bases outside the gene matches: 12. The CDR3 DNA reads TGTGCCAGCAGTCCCTCTCTTGGGGACAGGGTGAATGAGCAGTTCTTC. Protein: CASSPSLGDRVNEQFF.

The chain joins TRBV7-2 to TRBJ2-5; 7 bases align to TRBD2. Per germline, CDR1 SGHTA and CDR2 FQGNSA. The V gene end was trimmed by 5 bases and the J gene end by 0 bases; junction bases not matched to a gene: 12. This CDR3 contains 17 residues. For the CDR3, the DNA is TGTGCCAGCAGCGCATATCTCCGGGAGGACGACCAAGAGACCCAGTACTTC. Protein sequence: CASSAYLREDDQETQYF.

The chain carries TRBV6-1 and TRBJ1-4, with D possibly being TRBD1 (5 bases). CDR3 length equals 16 residues. Germline CDR1 and CDR2: MNHNS and SASEGT. Between the trimmed V and J ends, which lost 2 bases and 5 bases, there was a span of 15 bases. CDR3 region: CASSEWKTVLNEKLFF. The DNA for the CDR3 is TGTGCCAGCAGTGAATGGAAGACAGTACTAAATGAAAAACTGTTTTTT.

This clone was counted once. The V call is TRBV10-3, the J call TRBJ2-4, with D perhaps TRBD1 (5 bases). CDR1 ENHRY and CDR2 SYGVKD come from the germline V gene. Trimming removed 2 bases at V and 2 bases at J, with 7 bases between. The CDR3 has 14 amino acids. For the CDR3, the DNA is TGTGCCATCAGTGAGGGGGCTCCCAAAAACATTCAGTACTTC. Translating gives CAISEGAPKNIQYF.

This clone has a single count. The chain is built from TRBV30 and TRBJ2-5, with D unresolved. Germline CDR1 reads GTSNPN; CDR2 reads SVGIG (reference sequence). The CDR3 covers 12 residues. V lost 4 bases and J 1 base, leaving 7 bases between the germline ends. CDR3 bases: TGTGCCTGGAAGGGCCTCCAAGAGACCCAGTACTTC. It codes for CAWKGLQETQYF.

The J gene is TRBJ2-1, the V gene TRBV25-1; 9 bases are a match to TRBD2. Trimming removed 4 bases from V and 4 bases from J; junction bases left unmatched: 8. The CDR3 loop spans 16 amino acids. From germline, CDR1 is MGHDK and CDR2 SYGVNS. The DNA of the CDR3 is TGTGCCAGCAGTGCCGGCGGGAGGGCCACATACAATGAGCAGTTCTTC. This translates into CASSAGGRATYNEQFF.

The genes are TRBV30 and TRBJ2-1; D gene unclear. The germline V gene encodes CDR1 GTSNPN and CDR2 SVGIG (reference sequence). The CDR3 is 14 amino acids. V was shortened by 1 base and J by 0 bases, with 7 bases between the two germline ends. The CDR3 nucleotides read TGTGCCTGGAGTGGGCGGCGCTCCTACAATGAGCAGTTCTTC. This gives the protein CAWSGRRSYNEQFF.

The chain carries TRBV4-2 and TRBJ2-3, with a possible D match to TRBD2 (6 bases). Trimming stripped 2 bases from V and 3 bases from J, with 21 bases between. This CDR3 is 18 amino acids long. Germline lookup yields CDR1 LGHNA and CDR2 YNFKEQ. CDR3 in amino acids: CASSQIALPGLATDTQYF. CDR3 DNA: TGTGCCAGCAGCCAAATTGCACTTCCGGGACTGGCTACAGATACGCAGTATTTT.

Note on this clone: The same CDR3 can be traced to other DNA sequences in this sample. The J gene is TRBJ2-1, the V gene TRBV29-1, with a weak D call TRBD1 (6 bases). With 6 bases removed from V and 2 bases from J, the gap between germline ends came to 11 bases. Looked up from germline, CDR1 is SQVTM and CDR2 is ANQGSEA. The CDR3 contains 13 residues. The CDR3 sequence: CSVDRRPYNEQFF. Written as DNA, the CDR3 is TGCAGCGTCGACAGGAGGCCCTACAATGAGCAGTTCTTC.

The chain joins TRBV27 to TRBJ2-7, with D perhaps matching TRBD1 (5 bases). The germline CDR1 and CDR2 sequences are MNHEY and SMNVEV (reference sequence). The V end lost 7 bases, the J end lost 3 bases, and 10 bases lay between the germline ends. The CDR3 sequence is 12 residues long. DNA of the CDR3: TGTGCCAGCAAAGGCAGGGACTACGAGCAGTACTTC. Amino acids: CASKGRDYEQYF.

This chain uses TRBV25-1 with TRBJ1-1; 10 bases line up with TRBD1. The CDR3 sequence is 15 residues long. The germline V gene encodes CDR1 MGHDK and CDR2 SYGVNS. V lost 8 bases and J lost 6; bases outside the gene matches: 12. The CDR3 DNA is TGTGCCAGCGGGACCCGGACAGGGGGTCAAGCTGAAGCTTTCTTT. Residues: CASGTRTGGQAEAFF.

V usage is TRBV7-3 and J usage is TRBJ2-1; D is possibly TRBD1 (7 bases). With 5 bases removed from V and 4 bases from J, the gap between germline ends came to 12 bases. In germline, CDR1 is SGHTA, CDR2 FQGTGA. CDR3 length: 14 residues. This CDR3 reads CASSPRDSYNEQFF. The CDR3 DNA reads TGTGCCAGCAGCCCGCGGGACAGTTACAATGAGCAGTTCTTC.

V usage is TRBV2 and J usage is TRBJ1-1, with D unresolved. The germline V gene encodes CDR1 SNHLY and CDR2 FYNNEI. The CDR3 spans 17 residues. With 3 bases removed from V and 0 bases from J, the gap between germline ends came to 17 bases. CDR3 sequence: CASSDIKEGRMNTEAFF. DNA for the CDR3: TGTGCCAGCAGTGACATTAAGGAGGGCAGGATGAACACTGAAGCTTTCTTT. Combining the CDR3 with reference TRBV2 and TRBJ1-1 gives the whole variable domain EPEVTQTPSHQVTQMGQEVILRCVPISNHLYFYWYRQILGQKVEFLVSFYNNEISEKSEIFDDQFSVERPDGSNFTLKIRSTKLEDSAMYFCASSDIKEGRMNTEAFFGQGTRLTVV.

This chain uses TRBV19 with TRBJ2-3; the D call may be TRBD1 or TRBD2 (5 bases each). The V end was cut by 5 bases, the J end by 6 bases, with 12 bases between. This CDR3 contains 13 residues. Germline lookup yields CDR1 LNHDA and CDR2 SQIVND (reference sequence). This CDR3 is CASSVGTKDTQYF. The CDR3 nucleotides read TGTGCCAGTAGTGTGGGGACCAAGGATACGCAGTATTTT.

In DNA, the CDR3 is TGTGCCAGCAGATCCCGGAGAGACTACAATGAGCAGTTCTTC. Its translation is CASRSRRDYNEQFF. The genes are TRBV7-2 and TRBJ2-1; D is unclear. Trimming stripped 6 bases from V and 3 bases from J, with 12 bases between. This CDR3 contains 14 residues. Germline V gives CDR1 SGHTA, CDR2 FQGNSA.

CDR3 protein: CASRGAGGDTQYF. In nucleotides, the CDR3 is TGTGCCAGCAGGGGAGCGGGAGGGGATACGCAGTATTTT. The chain employs TRBV2 and TRBJ2-3; TRBD2 agrees at 10 bases. V shed 6 bases and J 6 bases; nucleotides not matched to a gene: 3. The CDR3 has 13 amino acids. Germline CDR1 SNHLY, CDR2 FYNNEI.

The chain employs TRBV29-1 and TRBJ2-7, with D tentatively TRBD2 (6 bases). Trimming took off 6 bases at V and 9 bases at J, with 18 bases between the two ends. Germline values: CDR1 SQVTM, CDR2 ANQGSEA. The CDR3 is 12 amino acids. The CDR3 protein is CSVEAGRAVQYF. DNA for the CDR3: TGCAGCGTCGAGGCGGGACGGGCTGTGCAGTACTTC.

About this clone: The same CDR3 arises from other DNA sequences in this sample as well. The J gene is TRBJ1-1, the V gene TRBV27, with unresolved D. V shed 2 bases and J shed 6 bases, with 10 bases lying between them. CDR1 is MNHEY, CDR2 SMNVEV, per germline (reference sequence). This CDR3 is built from 13 residues. This CDR3 reads CASSLMGRAEAFF. The CDR3 nucleotides read TGTGCCAGCAGTTTAATGGGGAGAGCTGAAGCTTTCTTT.